This is a list of T cell receptor beta chains from one sample in a study of spatial heterogeneity in lung cancer. TCRdb re-called the 5' RACE reads through MiXCR, storing one row per CDR3 protein. This table has 9,500 to 15,000 distinct CDR3 sequences, 13% to 15% appearing once. The sample here was PBMCs, taken at surgery. The origin of the receptors is a female donor with early-stage non-small cell lung cancer. CDR3s include the opening cysteine and the closing phenylalanine or tryptophan. Each record gives: J gene, D gene, V gene, clone size, CDR3 protein, CDR3 DNA. The D gene is left open where the match is weak. Not every row has a clone size; where given, it reads once, few, many or a size class.

J gene: TRBJ2-7; D gene: TRBD1; V gene: TRBV5-1; clone size: many; CDR3 protein: CASSFGLNRGSEQYF; CDR3 DNA: TGCGCCAGCAGCTTTGGGCTTAACAGGGGATCCGAGCAGTACTTC
J gene: TRBJ2-2; D gene: -; V gene: TRBV4-1; clone size: many; CDR3 protein: CASSLAGPRFTGELFF; CDR3 DNA: TGCGCCAGCAGCCTCGCCGGGCCTAGGTTTACCGGGGAGCTGTTTTTT
J gene: TRBJ2-2; D gene: TRBD2; V gene: TRBV5-6; clone size: once; CDR3 protein: CASSLSSGTAGELFF; CDR3 DNA: TGTGCCAGCAGCTTGTCCAGCGGGACGGCCGGGGAGCTGTTTTTT
J gene: TRBJ2-3; D gene: -; V gene: TRBV6-5; clone size: many; CDR3 protein: CASSPSARGTDTQYF; CDR3 DNA: TGTGCCAGCAGTCCTTCGGCGCGGGGCACAGATACGCAGTATTTT
J gene: TRBJ1-4; D gene: -; V gene: TRBV4-2; clone size: -; CDR3 protein: CASSQIPGFILGGEKLFF; CDR3 DNA: TGTGCCAGCAGCCAAATTCCCGGCTTCATTCTAGGAGGTGAAAAACTGTTTTTT
J gene: TRBJ1-2; D gene: -; V gene: TRBV7-2; clone size: -; CDR3 protein: CASSLVPIGRGYTF; CDR3 DNA: TGTGCCAGCAGCTTAGTCCCGATCGGCCGTGGCTACACCTTC
J gene: TRBJ2-7; D gene: TRBD2; V gene: TRBV5-1; clone size: many; CDR3 protein: CASSDAGLADGEQYF; CDR3 DNA: TGCGCCAGCAGCGACGCGGGACTAGCCGACGGCGAGCAGTACTTC
J gene: TRBJ2-1; D gene: TRBD2; V gene: TRBV4-1; clone size: -; CDR3 protein: CASSPRASGSDNEQFF; CDR3 DNA: TGCGCCAGCAGCCCGAGGGCTAGCGGTAGTGACAATGAGCAGTTCTTC
J gene: TRBJ2-7; D gene: -; V gene: TRBV5-1; clone size: many; CDR3 protein: CASSFTAGAIMGSYEQYF; CDR3 DNA: TGCGCCAGCAGCTTTACGGCAGGGGCTATCATGGGCTCCTACGAGCAGTACTTC
J gene: TRBJ2-7; D gene: TRBD2; V gene: TRBV12-3/TRBV12-4; clone size: many; CDR3 protein: CASSQRASGSYEQYF; CDR3 DNA: TGTGCCAGCAGCCAAAGGGCTAGCGGGAGTTACGAGCAGTACTTC
J gene: TRBJ2-3; D gene: -; V gene: TRBV7-2; clone size: many; CDR3 protein: CASSVGDTQYF; CDR3 DNA: TGTGCCAGCAGCGTCGGGGATACGCAGTATTTT
J gene: TRBJ2-6; D gene: -; V gene: TRBV5-1; clone size: -; CDR3 protein: CASLTPGANVLTF; CDR3 DNA: TGCGCCAGCCTCACCCCTGGGGCCAACGTCCTGACTTTC
J gene: TRBJ2-5; D gene: TRBD1; V gene: TRBV5-1; clone size: medium-sized; CDR3 protein: CASSLVQGAETQYF; CDR3 DNA: TGCGCCAGCAGCTTGGTTCAGGGGGCAGAGACCCAGTACTTC
J gene: TRBJ2-7; D gene: -; V gene: TRBV28; clone size: many; CDR3 protein: CASSLNSYEQYF; CDR3 DNA: TGTGCCAGCAGTCTGAACTCCTACGAGCAGTACTTC
J gene: TRBJ1-6; D gene: -; V gene: TRBV12-3/TRBV12-4; clone size: -; CDR3 protein: CASSSNREISSYNSPLHF; CDR3 DNA: TGTGCCAGCAGCTCTAACAGGGAGATATCCTCCTATAATTCACCCCTCCACTTT
J gene: TRBJ1-2; D gene: TRBD1; V gene: TRBV29-1; clone size: many; CDR3 protein: CSVYTGGAVGYTF; CDR3 DNA: TGCAGCGTTTATACAGGGGGCGCTGTTGGCTACACCTTC
J gene: TRBJ2-7; D gene: TRBD2; V gene: TRBV7-8; clone size: -; CDR3 protein: CASSRIPGTSGGEQYF; CDR3 DNA: TGTGCCAGCAGCCGAATACCCGGGACTAGCGGGGGCGAGCAGTACTTC
J gene: TRBJ1-1; D gene: -; V gene: TRBV3-1; clone size: -; CDR3 protein: CASSHARNTEAFF; CDR3 DNA: TGTGCCAGCAGCCACGCAAGGAACACTGAAGCTTTCTTT
J gene: TRBJ2-1; D gene: TRBD2; V gene: TRBV30; clone size: -; CDR3 protein: CAWTNLVAGVEQFF; CDR3 DNA: TGTGCCTGGACTAACCTCGTAGCGGGAGTTGAGCAGTTCTTC
J gene: TRBJ1-5; D gene: TRBD1; V gene: TRBV7-2; clone size: -; CDR3 protein: CASSSQGTHSNQPQHF; CDR3 DNA: TGTGCCAGCAGCTCACAGGGGACCCATAGCAATCAGCCCCAGCATTTT
J gene: TRBJ2-3; D gene: TRBD2; V gene: TRBV30; clone size: -; CDR3 protein: CAWSAGLAGRTDTQYF; CDR3 DNA: TGTGCCTGGAGTGCAGGACTAGCGGGAAGGACAGATACGCAGTATTTT
J gene: TRBJ1-2; D gene: -; V gene: TRBV5-1; clone size: few; CDR3 protein: CASSGRPTNYGYTF; CDR3 DNA: TGCGCCAGCAGCGGGAGGCCTACTAACTATGGCTACACCTTC
J gene: TRBJ1-1; D gene: -; V gene: TRBV27; clone size: many; CDR3 protein: CASSLYTDTEAFF; CDR3 DNA: TGTGCCAGCAGTTTGTACACCGACACTGAAGCTTTCTTT
J gene: TRBJ2-2; D gene: TRBD2; V gene: TRBV18; clone size: many; CDR3 protein: CASAMVASGNTGELFF; CDR3 DNA: TGTGCCAGCGCCATGGTGGCTAGCGGGAACACCGGGGAGCTGTTTTTT
J gene: TRBJ2-7; D gene: -; V gene: TRBV15; clone size: -; CDR3 protein: CATSRDNGVLDEQYF; CDR3 DNA: TGTGCCACCAGCAGAGATAACGGGGTTTTGGACGAGCAGTACTTC
J gene: TRBJ1-1; D gene: -; V gene: TRBV3-1; clone size: medium-sized; CDR3 protein: CASSQVDVNTEAFF; CDR3 DNA: TGTGCCAGCAGCCAAGTGGACGTAAACACTGAAGCTTTCTTT
J gene: TRBJ2-7; D gene: TRBD2; V gene: TRBV5-4; clone size: many; CDR3 protein: CASSTGTSGAYEQYF; CDR3 DNA: TGTGCCAGCAGCACGGGGACTAGCGGAGCCTACGAGCAGTACTTC
J gene: TRBJ1-5; D gene: -; V gene: TRBV4-1; clone size: -; CDR3 protein: CASSQDWQGGQPQHF; CDR3 DNA: TGCGCCAGCAGCCAAGACTGGCAGGGTGGACAGCCCCAGCATTTT
J gene: TRBJ2-2; D gene: -; V gene: TRBV11-1; clone size: -; CDR3 protein: CASSIGQGYTGELFF; CDR3 DNA: TGTGCCAGCAGCATTGGACAAGGCTACACCGGGGAGCTGTTTTTT
J gene: TRBJ2-1; D gene: TRBD2; V gene: TRBV4-1; clone size: medium-sized; CDR3 protein: CASSQDPGLAALNEQFF; CDR3 DNA: TGCGCCAGCAGCCAGGACCCGGGACTAGCGGCCCTCAATGAGCAGTTCTTC
J gene: TRBJ1-2; D gene: -; V gene: TRBV30; clone size: -; CDR3 protein: CAWSPRSYGYTF; CDR3 DNA: TGTGCCTGGAGTCCACGAAGTTATGGCTACACCTTC
J gene: TRBJ2-1; D gene: TRBD1; V gene: TRBV2; clone size: medium-sized; CDR3 protein: CASSEWSSGGDSYNEQFF; CDR3 DNA: TGTGCCAGCAGTGAATGGTCGTCAGGGGGCGACTCCTACAATGAGCAGTTCTTC
J gene: TRBJ1-6; D gene: -; V gene: TRBV3-1; clone size: -; CDR3 protein: CASSQGRGAGSYNSPLHF; CDR3 DNA: TGTGCCAGCAGCCAAGGCAGGGGCGCGGGCTCCTATAATTCACCCCTCCACTTT
J gene: TRBJ2-1; D gene: TRBD2; V gene: TRBV4-2; clone size: medium-sized; CDR3 protein: CASSQGWTSGRGSYNEQFF; CDR3 DNA: TGTGCCAGCAGCCAAGGATGGACTAGCGGGAGAGGGTCCTACAATGAGCAGTTCTTC
J gene: TRBJ1-1; D gene: -; V gene: TRBV28; clone size: many; CDR3 protein: CASSSQRGIFTEAFF; CDR3 DNA: TGTGCCAGCAGTTCCCAAAGAGGGATCTTCACTGAAGCTTTCTTT
J gene: TRBJ1-1; D gene: -; V gene: TRBV2; clone size: many; CDR3 protein: CASSERGSGTEAFF; CDR3 DNA: TGTGCCAGCAGTGAAAGGGGCTCGGGGACTGAAGCTTTCTTT
J gene: TRBJ1-1; D gene: -; V gene: TRBV29-1; clone size: medium-sized; CDR3 protein: CSVRDSSGRTEAFF; CDR3 DNA: TGCAGCGTTAGAGACAGCTCCGGGAGGACTGAAGCTTTCTTT
J gene: TRBJ2-5; D gene: -; V gene: TRBV2; clone size: many; CDR3 protein: CASRGQGSALETQYF; CDR3 DNA: TGTGCCAGCAGAGGACAAGGGTCTGCTCTGGAGACCCAGTACTTC
J gene: TRBJ2-5; D gene: -; V gene: TRBV5-1; clone size: medium-sized; CDR3 protein: CASSLQLGEETQYF; CDR3 DNA: TGCGCCAGCAGCTTGCAACTAGGGGAGGAGACCCAGTACTTC
J gene: TRBJ1-1; D gene: -; V gene: TRBV7-3; clone size: many; CDR3 protein: CASSPSRIRNTEAFF; CDR3 DNA: TGTGCCAGCAGCCCATCGAGGATTCGGAACACTGAAGCTTTCTTT
J gene: TRBJ1-2; D gene: TRBD1; V gene: TRBV20-1; clone size: many; CDR3 protein: CSGVRGHGYTF; CDR3 DNA: TGCAGTGGGGTCAGGGGGCATGGCTACACCTTC
J gene: TRBJ2-5; D gene: -; V gene: TRBV18; clone size: -; CDR3 protein: CASSPPATQETQYF; CDR3 DNA: TGTGCCAGCTCACCCCCGGCAACCCAAGAGACCCAGTACTTC
J gene: TRBJ2-7; D gene: -; V gene: TRBV7-9; clone size: few; CDR3 protein: CASSLAGERSYEQYF; CDR3 DNA: TGTGCCAGCAGCTTAGCAGGGGAACGGTCCTACGAGCAGTACTTC
J gene: TRBJ2-7; D gene: -; V gene: TRBV7-9; clone size: many; CDR3 protein: CASSFAGQPYEQYF; CDR3 DNA: TGTGCCAGCAGCTTCGCGGGACAGCCCTACGAGCAGTACTTC
J gene: TRBJ2-5; D gene: TRBD1; V gene: TRBV7-2; clone size: medium-sized; CDR3 protein: CASSLRGRKETQYF; CDR3 DNA: TGTGCCAGCAGCTTAAGGGGGCGCAAAGAGACCCAGTACTTC
J gene: TRBJ2-7; D gene: TRBD2; V gene: TRBV28; clone size: medium-sized; CDR3 protein: CASTKLGGGEQYF; CDR3 DNA: TGTGCCAGCACCAAACTGGGGGGGGGCGAGCAGTACTTC
J gene: TRBJ2-1; D gene: TRBD1; V gene: TRBV20-1; clone size: many; CDR3 protein: CSAVPGQGINEQFF; CDR3 DNA: TGCAGTGCTGTGCCGGGACAGGGGATCAATGAGCAGTTCTTC
J gene: TRBJ2-7; D gene: -; V gene: TRBV5-5; clone size: many; CDR3 protein: CASSLADGIGYEQYF; CDR3 DNA: TGTGCCAGCAGCTTGGCCGACGGTATTGGCTACGAGCAGTACTTC
J gene: TRBJ2-1; D gene: TRBD1; V gene: TRBV29-1; clone size: medium-sized; CDR3 protein: CSVTGVLEQFF; CDR3 DNA: TGCAGCGTTACAGGGGTTCTTGAGCAGTTCTTC